The entry below gives a single T cell receptor (beta chain) sequence along with its context. Original methodology: Reference gene primer amplification in the assay estimated nucleated cell counts. The table came from immunoSEQ multiplex PCR; TCRdb's copy has only in-frame clones and leaves some out. V, J and clone size are those of that table, while D and trimming were read from the DNA. The sample lists over 150,000 clones; roughly nine tenths were seen once. These data originate in a study of blood T cell repertoires in COVID-19. Overall study: Sites in the United States, Italy and Spain provided acute and convalescent COVID-19 samples. T cells, B-cell-depleted T cells, or PBMCs supplied cDNA or gDNA.

The germline V gene encodes CDR1 MNHEY and CDR2 SMNVEV (reference sequence). This CDR3 comprises 14 residues. V shed 5 bases and J 9 bases; nucleotides not matched to a gene: 12. This chain joins TRBV27 and TRBJ1-2, with 7 bases lining up with TRBD1. The sample consisted of peripheral blood. This sequence originates from a man between 45 and 60 years old with acute or convalescent COVID-19. The CDR3 DNA reads as TGTGCCAGCAGTACGCCGGGACAGCCCTCTAGCTACACCTTC. Translation gives CASSTPGQPSSYTF.